The 26 T cell receptor beta chains below come from one sample, sequenced in a study of cytomegalovirus exposure and HLA in healthy donors. PCR employed 60 Vbeta and 13 Jbeta primers. Sequencing was performed with immunoSEQ multiplex PCR; in TCRdb, only in-frame clones are kept and a portion is missing. The data contain 25,000 to 35,000 clones, about 60% of them seen just once; the ten biggest clones take up about a fifth. The sample consisted of PBMCs. The receptors derive from a man aged 45 to 65 in good health and CMV-seropositive.

This sequence joins TRBV5-6 and TRBJ2-5, with a possible D match to TRBD2 (5 bases). V was cut by 0 bases and J by 4 bases, with 10 bases left in between. The germline CDR1 and CDR2 sequences are SGHDT and YYEEEE. The CDR3 is 14 amino acids. In nucleotides, the CDR3 is TGTGCCAGCAGCTTGGGGTCTAGCCGAGAGACCCAGTACTTC. It yields the protein CASSLGSSRETQYF. The full variable domain, completed using reference TRBV5-6 and TRBJ2-5, is DAGVTQSPTHLIKTRGQQVTLRCSPKSGHDTVSWYQQALGQGPQFIFQYYEEEERQRGNFPDRFSGHQFPNYSSELNVNALLLGDSALYLCASSLGSSRETQYFGPGTRLLVL.

The J gene is TRBJ1-1, the V gene TRBV7-9; no definite D call. This CDR3 is 15 amino acids long. Deletions cut 4 bases from V and 4 bases from J, with 16 bases between. Germline V gives CDR1 SEHNR, CDR2 FQNEAQ (reference sequence). The CDR3 loop is CASSSLNRGGTEAFF. The CDR3 bases are TGTGCCAGCAGCTCCTTAAACAGAGGAGGCACTGAAGCTTTCTTT.

The V and J genes are TRBV30 and TRBJ1-1; 11 bases align to TRBD1. CDR1 and CDR2 (germline): GTSNPN, SVGIG (reference sequence). CDR3 length: 15 residues. V trimming: 0 bases; J trimming: 5 bases; junction bases outside the gene matches: 5. CDR3 in amino acids: CAWSVPGQGGTEAFF. The CDR3 region has the DNA TGTGCCTGGAGTGTACCGGGACAGGGGGGGACTGAAGCTTTCTTT.

This chain connects TRBV2 to TRBJ1-5, with D unclear. Trimming cost V 4 bases and J 3 bases, with 13 bases left between them. The CDR3 is made up of 15 amino acids. Germline loops: CDR1 SNHLY, CDR2 FYNNEI. CDR3 in DNA: TGTGCCAGCAGTGGCACCCGGGATTTCAATCAGCCCCAGCATTTT. Translating gives CASSGTRDFNQPQHF.

This clone came up a few times. This chain uses TRBV7-9 with TRBJ2-7; a weak D match, TRBD1 (6 bases). In germline, CDR1 is SEHNR, CDR2 FQNEAQ (reference sequence). Trimming removed 5 bases at V and 5 bases at J, with 13 bases between. The CDR3 is 13 amino acids. CDR3 loop: CASSTMNRDEQYF. CDR3 nucleotide sequence: TGTGCCAGCAGCACAATGAACAGGGACGAGCAGTACTTC.

V usage is TRBV5-1 and J usage is TRBJ1-1, with 8 bases that match TRBD1. CDR1 is SGHRS and CDR2 is YFSETQ in the germline V gene. CDR3 size: 14 residues. The V gene end was trimmed by 1 base and the J gene end by 7 bases; junction bases not matched to a gene: 6. This CDR3 is CASSLTQGAGEAFF. The DNA of the CDR3 is TGCGCCAGCAGCTTGACCCAGGGGGCGGGTGAAGCTTTCTTT.

This clone has just a few counts. V usage is TRBV5-1 and J usage is TRBJ1-1; possibly TRBD1 for D (5 bases). The CDR3 contains 14 residues. Germline V gene data show CDR1 as SGHRS and CDR2 as YFSETQ. V dropped 5 bases and J dropped 1 base, with 12 bases sitting between them. CDR3 in amino acids: CASSIQAQNTEAFF. As DNA, the CDR3 is TGCGCCAGCAGTATACAGGCTCAGAACACTGAAGCTTTCTTT.

The V and J genes are TRBV30 and TRBJ2-5; maybe TRBD2 (5 bases). Trimming removed 1 base at V and 1 base at J, with 16 bases between. The CDR3 loop spans 16 amino acids. CDR1 and CDR2 (germline): GTSNPN, SVGIG (reference sequence). CDR3 protein: CAWSGGSPTAQETQYF. The CDR3 bases are TGTGCCTGGAGTGGCGGGTCGCCTACCGCCCAAGAGACCCAGTACTTC.

CDR3 coding DNA: TGTGCCAGCAGTCAGCCGGGACTAGCGGGCCGCTACGAGCAGTACTTC. Protein: CASSQPGLAGRYEQYF. The chain couples TRBV25-1 to TRBJ2-7, with TRBD2 identical over 12 bases. The germline gives CDR1 MGHDK, CDR2 SYGVNS. V was pared by 5 bases and J by 3 bases, with 8 bases of the junction left unmatched. This CDR3 is built from 16 residues.

This chain connects TRBV29-1 to TRBJ2-1; 7 positions match TRBD2. CDR3 length equals 16 residues. Germline V lookup: CDR1 SQVTM, CDR2 ANQGSEA. The trim removed 4 bases at V and 10 bases at J, leaving 19 bases unmatched. The CDR3 DNA follows: TGCAGCGTTGGGGGCGGGAGTGCCCTTCTTCCGGAGGAGCAGTTCTTC. The encoded protein is CSVGGGSALLPEEQFF.

This clone was counted a single time. This chain connects TRBV29-1 to TRBJ2-1, with 9 bases aligning to TRBD1. The ends lost 7 bases at V and 7 bases at J; junction bases unmatched: 5. The germline V gene encodes CDR1 SQVTM and CDR2 ANQGSEA. This CDR3 is built from 12 residues. The CDR3 DNA follows: TGCAGCGGGGGACAGGGTGTGAATGAGCAGTTCTTC. Translating gives CSGGQGVNEQFF.

The chain joins TRBV7-8 to TRBJ1-5; D call uncertain. Germline V CDR1 and CDR2: SGHVS, FQNEAQ. The CDR3 extends over 13 amino acids. V gave up 5 bases and J gave up 0 bases, with 5 bases separating them. This CDR3 reads CASSRDSNQPQHF. The CDR3 region has the DNA TGTGCCAGCAGCCGGGATAGCAATCAGCCCCAGCATTTT.

The V gene is TRBV7-2, the J gene TRBJ1-1, with TRBD1 matching 7 bases. Germline V CDR1 and CDR2: SGHTA, FQGNSA. V lost 1 base, J lost 10 bases, and 6 bases stayed unmatched. This CDR3 spans 13 amino acids. CDR3 protein: CASSLVVDRLAFF. The CDR3 coding sequence is TGTGCCAGCAGCTTAGTCGTGGACAGGTTAGCTTTCTTT.

Note on this clone: The germline gene is not matched at one end of the junction; a read error may be the cause. V is TRBV2 and J is TRBJ1-4, with D perhaps matching TRBD1 (6 bases). Germline-derived CDR1 and CDR2 are SNHLY and FYNNEI. This CDR3 comprises 13 residues. CDR3 DNA: TGTGCCAGCAGGGAAGGACAGATTGAAAAACTGTTTTTT. It translates to CASREGQIEKLFF.

The V call is TRBV28, the J call TRBJ2-7; D is perhaps TRBD1 (5 bases). Trimming cost V 6 bases and J 4 bases, with 16 bases left between them. The CDR3 length is 14 residues. The germline CDR1 and CDR2 sequences are MDHEN and SYDVKM. The CDR3 DNA reads as TGTGCCAGCAGACAGCGACAGTCTCGGTACGAGCAGTACTTC. This sequence encodes CASRQRQSRYEQYF. Full variable domain (missing parts from reference TRBV28 and TRBJ2-7): DVKVTQSSRYLVKRTGEKVFLECVQDMDHENMFWYRQDPGLGLRLIYFSYDVKMKEKGDIPEGYSVSREKKERFSLILESASTNQTSMYLCASRQRQSRYEQYFGPGTRLTVT.

In its sample, this clone was seen a few times. The rearrangement links TRBV15 to TRBJ1-4; 8 nucleotides agree with TRBD1. Germline CDR1 and CDR2: LNHNV and YYDKDF (reference sequence). J was trimmed by 6 bases and V by 5 bases; bases with no gene match: 5. The CDR3 extends over 14 amino acids. The CDR3 protein is CATSGTGWDEKLFF. Written as DNA, the CDR3 is TGTGCCACCAGCGGGACAGGATGGGATGAAAAACTGTTTTTT.

V and J are TRBV4-1 and TRBJ1-5; weak D call: TRBD1 (5 bases). Between the trimmed V and J ends, which lost 4 bases and 5 bases, there was a span of 21 bases. CDR1 is MGHRA and CDR2 is YSYEKL in the germline V gene. The CDR3 consists of 17 residues. CDR3 DNA: TGCGCCAGCAGCCTTACCAGCATAGGGGCTACGGATCAGCCCCAGCATTTT. The encoded protein is CASSLTSIGATDQPQHF.

This chain connects TRBV29-1 to TRBJ1-1, with TRBD1 matching over 8 bases. From germline, CDR1 is SQVTM and CDR2 ANQGSEA. The V and J ends lost 4 bases and 4 bases, in that order; junction bases with no gene match: 2. The CDR3 is 12 residues long. The CDR3 loop is CSVGQGSTEAFF. CDR3 nucleotides: TGCAGCGTTGGACAGGGGAGCACTGAAGCTTTCTTT.

The V gene is TRBV7-6, the J gene TRBJ2-2; D not resolved. CDR1 is SGHVS, CDR2 FNYEAQ, per germline. V lost 1 base, J lost 8 bases, and 14 bases lay in between. The CDR3 spans 15 residues. CDR3 sequence: CASSLGSHLSGELFF. CDR3 in DNA: TGTGCCAGCAGCTTAGGCTCTCACCTATCAGGGGAGCTGTTTTTT.

This chain links TRBV13 with TRBJ2-7; 8 bases align to TRBD1. Losses at the gene ends were 1 base for V and 7 bases for J; bases not matched to a gene: 3. Germline CDR1 is PRHDT and CDR2 is FYEKMQ (reference sequence). This CDR3 comprises 13 residues. The CDR3, as DNA: TGTGCCAGCAGCTTAGCAGGGGGCGATGAGCAGTACTTC. It yields the protein CASSLAGGDEQYF.

This sequence joins TRBV7-3 and TRBJ1-1, with D perhaps TRBD1 (5 bases). V lost 5 bases to trimming and J lost 4 bases, with 14 bases between them. The length of the CDR3 is 14 residues. Germline V lookup: CDR1 SGHTA, CDR2 FQGTGA. The CDR3 sequence is CASSPGGTATEAFF. The CDR3 coding sequence is TGTGCCAGCAGCCCGGGGGGGACGGCCACTGAAGCTTTCTTT.

The chain recombines TRBV6-5 with TRBJ1-2, with TRBD1 as a possible D gene (6 bases). Germline V gives CDR1 MNHEY, CDR2 SVGAGI. V lost 4 bases to trimming and J lost 8 bases, with 11 bases between them. The CDR3 is 12 residues long. The CDR3: CASSSQGFGYTF. As DNA, the CDR3 is TGTGCCAGCAGTTCTCAGGGGTTCGGCTACACCTTC.

The chain recombines TRBV4-3 with TRBJ2-7; 8 bases align to TRBD2. Germline CDR1 and CDR2: LGHNA and YSLEER. The CDR3 has 18 residues. Trimming at V came to 1 base and at J to 1 base, leaving 12 bases not matched to a gene. The CDR3 reads CASSQAFQRGYTSYEQYF. In nucleotides, the CDR3 is TGCGCCAGCAGCCAAGCGTTCCAGCGGGGGTATACTTCCTACGAGCAGTACTTC.

There are a few counts of this clone. The chain combines TRBV5-4 with TRBJ2-5, with a tentative D call TRBD1 (5 bases). The germline CDR1 and CDR2 sequences are SGHNT and YYREEE (reference sequence). The CDR3 sequence is 15 residues long. The germline V and J ends were trimmed by 0 bases and 3 bases, with 12 bases remaining between them. The CDR3 nucleotides are TGTGCCAGCAGCTTGGTAGGGGCTTCCGAAGAGACCCAGTACTTC. This codes for CASSLVGASEETQYF.

The rearrangement joins TRBV27 to TRBJ2-7; tentatively, D is TRBD2 (5 bases). This CDR3 is 14 amino acids long. V gave up 8 bases and J gave up 2 bases, with 16 bases separating them. In germline, CDR1 is MNHEY, CDR2 SMNVEV (reference sequence). The CDR3 DNA reads TGTGCCAGCTCGCCGGAAGTGGAGGCCTACGAGCAGTACTTC. Protein: CASSPEVEAYEQYF.

This clone was seen a handful of times. The chain carries TRBV7-6 and TRBJ1-5; 11 bases match TRBD1. V was pared by 2 bases and J by 0 bases, with 15 bases of the junction left unmatched. The V gene's germline CDR1 is SGHVS and CDR2 FNYEAQ. The CDR3 extends over 21 amino acids. CDR3 protein: CASSLSLGQGAPMYSNQPQHF. The CDR3, as DNA: TGTGCCAGCAGCTTATCACTAGGACAGGGGGCGCCAATGTATAGCAATCAGCCCCAGCATTTT.